The sequence of this T cell receptor (beta chain) was determined in a study of shared clonotypes between healthy human individuals. An even split of each subset's genomic DNA across several immunoSEQ plates was performed. Clones were read by immunoSEQ multiplex PCR, and TCRdb kept only the in-frame ones, dropping some. This sample yields about 99,000 clones, of which about half are seen a single time; approximately 16% belongs to the top ten. This TCR derives from a woman aged 40 to 55 in good health. Some clones in this sample may be carry-over from other donors' samples. The sequencing sample was made of PBMCs.

CDR3 nucleotide sequence: TGTGCCAGCAGCGAGGGTCAAGGCACTGAAGCTTTCTTT. It specifies CASSEGQGTEAFF. The chain joins TRBV9 to TRBJ1-1; D is unresolved. The germline gives CDR1 SGDLS, CDR2 YYNGEE. The length of the CDR3 is 13 residues. V was trimmed by 3 bases and J by 4 bases, leaving 10 bases between them.